The T cell receptor beta chain described here comes from a study of graft-versus-host responses after intestinal transplantation. For the study at large: Recipients got multivisceral, liver-intestinal, or isolated intestinal transplants. Uniformly, recipients were administered anti-thymocyte globulin induction with subsequent tacrolimus and steroids for roughly three years.

Study-wide results and caveats: Recipient marrow harbored GvH clones, some of which surfaced first in ileum or blood. Early HvG declines after transplant were associated with peak circulating GvH clone levels.

V dropped 2 bases and J dropped 1; count of bases not matched to a gene: 4. CDR3 length: 16 residues. Germline CDR1 reads SGHTA; CDR2 reads FQGNSA. The assay was immunoSEQ multiplex PCR, and TCRdb's table has in-frame clones only and misses some. The data show 100,000 to 120,000 clones, around 95% seen once. A note on this clone: Its antigen is not identified.

The sequence came from a human donor who received an intestinal transplant. Material: unstimulated CD8+ T cells sorted from spleen or lymph node cells, obtained before intestinal transplant. This chain links TRBV7-2 with TRBJ2-3; 9 bases are a match to TRBD1. The CDR3 DNA is TGTGCCAGCAGCTTAAGCAGGACAGGGGGCACAGATACGCAGTATTTT. It specifies CASSLSRTGGTDTQYF.